This T cell receptor (beta chain) appears in the sequencing data of a study of blood T cells in healthy people across ages. Overall study results and limits: Lack of knowledge of donor CMV status possibly confounded expanded clonotype changes. Both naive CD4+ cell counts and diversity were greater in long-lived donors than in aged donors.

Primers used in a second PCR of roughly 7 to 12 cycles were a sample-barcoded 5' primer and a J-beta primer mix. TCRdb processed the 5' RACE reads anew with MiXCR; each CDR3 protein has one entry. This table holds roughly 1,000,000 distinct CDR3 sequences, approximately 26% found once. About this clonotype itself: Antigen specificity is unknown.

The extraction recovered at least 6 micrograms of total RNA per sample. V lost 3 bases to trimming and J lost 0 bases, with 14 bases between them. Per the germline V gene, CDR1 is SGHKS and CDR2 is YYEKEE (reference sequence). CDR3 length: 16 residues. These data are also associated with another study on T cells of mothers and their children. That work states: Comparable shaping of TCR recombination output by thymic selection was observed in related and unrelated pairs.

Sequenced sample: blood. The clonotype comes from a girl aged 2-10 years in good health. This chain connects TRBV5-5 to TRBJ2-3, with D uncertain. DNA of the CDR3: TGTGCCAGCAGCTCGCAACCAGGCTACAGCACAGATACGCAGTATTTT. It encodes CASSSQPGYSTDTQYF.